The 29 T cell receptor beta chains below were found in one sample sequenced in a study of blood T cell repertoires in COVID-19. Sequencing used immunoSEQ multiplex PCR; TCRdb keeps in-frame clones, though not all of them. The profile shows more than 300,000 clones, 80% to 90% of them singletons. The sequenced sample was peripheral blood. All receptors come from a woman aged 50 to 60 with COVID-19, enrolled during active disease.

This clone has just one count. This chain links TRBV10-3 with TRBJ2-7, with 9 bases fitting TRBD1. The CDR3 runs to 14 residues. J lost 6 bases, V lost 6 bases, and 9 bases had no gene match. Germline V gives CDR1 ENHRY, CDR2 SYGVKD. The CDR3 DNA reads as TGTGCCATCAGGGATTACAGGGGGCGAAGCGAGCAGTACTTC. Protein: CAIRDYRGRSEQYF.

The table lists this clone with a few counts. The rearrangement links TRBV5-4 to TRBJ2-3; possible D gene TRBD2, 6 bases. Germline V CDR1 and CDR2: SGHNT, YYREEE (reference sequence). CDR3 size: 15 residues. V was pared by 4 bases and J by 3 bases, with 15 bases between. The chain's CDR3 is CASSPPGTETDTQYF. Here the CDR3 DNA reads TGTGCCAGCAGCCCGCCCGGGACTGAGACAGATACGCAGTATTTT.

V is TRBV7-2 and J is TRBJ1-4; no clear D gene. Trimming removed 5 bases from V and 0 bases from J, with 10 bases in between. In germline, CDR1 is SGHTA, CDR2 FQGNSA. The CDR3 runs 15 residues. CDR3 residues: CASSPKRTTNEKLFF. CDR3 DNA sequence: TGTGCCAGCAGCCCCAAGCGCACAACTAATGAAAAACTGTTTTTT.

The chain couples TRBV7-9 to TRBJ1-1, with TRBD1 as a possible D gene (6 bases). Per germline, CDR1 SEHNR and CDR2 FQNEAQ (reference sequence). The V gene lost 6 bases and the J gene lost 2 bases, with 10 bases spanning the gap. CDR3 length: 13 amino acids. DNA of the CDR3: TGTGCCAGCAGTCGACAGGTAAACACTGAAGCTTTCTTT. Translating it yields CASSRQVNTEAFF.

As concerns this clone: Other nucleotide sequences in the sample specify the same CDR3. The rearrangement joins TRBV5-1 to TRBJ1-1; D unclear. This CDR3 region has 14 residues. Germline lookup yields CDR1 SGHRS and CDR2 YFSETQ. Trimming removed 0 bases at V and 1 base at J, with 7 bases between. In nucleotides, the CDR3 is TGCGCCAGCAGCTTGGAAGGAGGGAACACTGAAGCTTTCTTT. Its translation is CASSLEGGNTEAFF.

Points on this clone: The junction departs from germline at one end; a sequencing error may be responsible. The chain combines TRBV13 with TRBJ1-1; no firm D call. Germline values: CDR1 PRHDT, CDR2 FYEKMQ (reference sequence). This CDR3 is 11 amino acids long. The CDR3 sequence is CASSLARGLRF. The DNA of the CDR3 is TGTGCCAGCAGCTTAGCCCGGGGTTTAAGGTTT.

The chain joins TRBV6-5 to TRBJ2-5, with 8 bases aligning to TRBD1. Germline CDR1 MNHEY, CDR2 SVGAGI. J gave up 5 bases and V 2 bases, and 10 bases lay outside the gene matches. The length of the CDR3 is 16 residues. The CDR3 nucleotides are TGTGCCAGCAGTTACCGGGGGACAGGAGCGTGGGAGACCCAGTACTTC. Residues: CASSYRGTGAWETQYF.

V is TRBV5-1 and J is TRBJ2-5, with 9 bases aligning to TRBD2. V shed 3 bases and J 7 bases; nucleotides not matched to a gene: 10. This CDR3 is built from 15 residues. Germline CDR1 SGHRS, CDR2 YFSETQ. Written as DNA, the CDR3 is TGCGCCAGCAGCTCGCCCGCGGGAGGGCCAACGACCCAGTACTTC. Its protein is CASSSPAGGPTTQYF.

The CDR3 spells CASSQAGLAGSYEQYF. The CDR3 DNA is TGTGCCAGCAGCCAGGCGGGACTAGCGGGCTCCTACGAGCAGTACTTC. The chain links TRBV4-2 to TRBJ2-7; 12 bases are a match to TRBD2. The CDR3 runs 16 residues. Germline CDR1 reads LGHNA; CDR2 reads YNFKEQ. With V trimmed by 3 bases and J by 0 bases, 3 bases remained unmatched.

CDR3: CASSQGQGFYEQYF. CDR3 bases: TGCGCCAGCAGCCAAGGCCAGGGCTTCTACGAGCAGTACTTC. The chain links TRBV4-1 to TRBJ2-7, with a tentative D call TRBD1 (5 bases). The CDR3 extends over 14 amino acids. Germline V gives CDR1 MGHRA, CDR2 YSYEKL. V was pared by 1 base and J by 3 bases, with 10 bases between.

V is TRBV6-6 and J is TRBJ2-3; D perhaps matches TRBD2 (6 bases). Germline-derived CDR1 and CDR2 are MNHNY and SVGAGI (reference sequence). CDR3 length: 14 residues. V lost 11 bases, J lost 4 bases, and 19 bases lay in between. The CDR3: CASGRESKADTQYF. In DNA, the CDR3 is TGTGCCTCCGGCCGGGAGAGTAAGGCAGATACGCAGTATTTT.

The chain combines TRBV18 with TRBJ2-5; 7 nucleotides match TRBD2. In germline, CDR1 is KGHSH, CDR2 LQKENI. The CDR3 totals 16 residues. Unmatched junction bases numbered 9, after V lost 0 bases and J lost 5 bases. This CDR3 is CASSPPSKAGVETQYF. The CDR3, as DNA: TGTGCCAGCTCACCACCCTCTAAGGCGGGAGTGGAGACCCAGTACTTC.

This sequence joins TRBV10-3 and TRBJ2-7, with 9 bases that match TRBD1. Trimming at V came to 6 bases and at J to 4 bases, leaving 4 bases not matched to a gene. This CDR3 region has 13 residues. CDR1 is ENHRY, CDR2 SYGVKD, per germline. The CDR3 nucleotides read TGTGCCATCAGAGGGACAGGGAATTACGAGCAGTACTTC. Translating it yields CAIRGTGNYEQYF.

The gene calls are TRBV6-5 and TRBJ1-2; D call uncertain. Germline-derived CDR1 and CDR2 are MNHEY and SVGAGI. The ends were cut back, 10 bases at V and 2 bases at J, with 20 bases in the middle. The length of the CDR3 is 15 residues. CDR3 in amino acids: CATRRVVVANYGYTF. CDR3 DNA: TGTGCCACCAGACGCGTGGTAGTTGCCAACTATGGCTACACCTTC.

This clone was detected only once. This chain links TRBV9 with TRBJ1-4, with D unclear. This CDR3 has 15 amino acids. CDR1 and CDR2 from the germline V gene are SGDLS and YYNGEE. The ends were cut back, 4 bases at V and 5 bases at J, with 15 bases in the middle. CDR3 in amino acids: CASSYREGWNEKLFF. CDR3 nucleotide sequence: TGTGCCAGCAGCTACCGGGAGGGTTGGAATGAAAAACTGTTTTTT.

This clone was counted a single time. This chain connects TRBV30 to TRBJ1-1; 10 nucleotides line up with TRBD1. There are 16 residues in the CDR3. CDR1 is GTSNPN and CDR2 is SVGIG in the germline V gene (reference sequence). J gave up 1 base and V 1 base, and 6 bases lay outside the gene matches. As DNA, the CDR3 is TGTGCCTGGAGTGGAGGGGACAGGGGACAGAACACTGAAGCTTTCTTT. Translating it yields CAWSGGDRGQNTEAFF.

V and J are TRBV4-2 and TRBJ2-5, with D possibly matching TRBD2 (6 bases). Germline loops: CDR1 LGHNA, CDR2 YNFKEQ. Deletions cut 1 base from V and 2 bases from J, with 11 bases between. This CDR3 spans 15 amino acids. This chain's CDR3 is CASSQGGLRQETQYF. The DNA for the CDR3 is TGTGCCAGCAGCCAAGGGGGACTTCGACAAGAGACCCAGTACTTC.

This clone was recorded only once. The rearrangement uses TRBV24-1 and TRBJ1-2; TRBD1 is a possible D gene (5 bases). V was cut by 2 bases and J by 6 bases, with 18 bases left in between. CDR3 length equals 16 residues. Germline loops: CDR1 KGHDR, CDR2 SFDVKD. CDR3 DNA sequence: TGTGCCACCAGTGATTCCGATACTGACAGTTGGCATGGCTACACCTTC. Protein sequence: CATSDSDTDSWHGYTF.

V gene TRBV29-1 combines with J gene TRBJ1-2, with D unresolved. CDR1 and CDR2 (germline): SQVTM, ANQGSEA. V was clipped by 3 bases and J by 7 bases, with 15 bases between them. The CDR3 extends over 13 amino acids. As DNA, the CDR3 is TGCAGCGTTGATATTTTGTCGAGTCTTGGCTACACCTTC. Protein product: CSVDILSSLGYTF.

The chain employs TRBV11-3 and TRBJ2-7; weak D call: TRBD2 (5 bases). The germline gives CDR1 SGHNT, CDR2 YENEEA. Trimming took off 4 bases at V and 3 bases at J, with 16 bases between the two ends. The CDR3 extends over 15 amino acids. The CDR3 here is CASSYLRTSLYEQYF. CDR3 nucleotide sequence: TGTGCCAGCAGCTACCTTCGGACTTCCCTCTACGAGCAGTACTTC.

This chain connects TRBV19 to TRBJ1-4, with 7 bases identical to TRBD1. The trim removed 6 bases at V and 2 bases at J, leaving 3 bases unmatched. This CDR3 region has 14 residues. Germline lookup yields CDR1 LNHDA and CDR2 SQIVND (reference sequence). CDR3: CASRETGTNEKLFF. CDR3 nucleotides: TGTGCCAGTAGGGAGACAGGGACTAATGAAAAACTGTTTTTT.

The chain recombines TRBV2 with TRBJ2-7, with TRBD2 identical over 14 bases. The CDR3 runs 16 residues. The J segment lost 4 bases and the V segment lost 3 bases, leaving 5 bases of the junction unmatched. Germline lookup yields CDR1 SNHLY and CDR2 FYNNEI. CDR3 in DNA: TGTGCCAGCAGTGATCGGGGACTAGCGGGGGCTTACGAGCAGTACTTC. Its protein is CASSDRGLAGAYEQYF.

The rearrangement uses TRBV5-1 and TRBJ2-7, with 8 bases fitting TRBD1. After removal of 7 bases from V and 2 bases from J, the junction contained 11 bases not matched to a gene. This CDR3 has 15 residues. Per germline, CDR1 SGHRS and CDR2 YFSETQ. This CDR3 reads CASAPGRGLAYEQYF. In DNA form, the CDR3 reads TGCGCCAGCGCCCCTGGCAGGGGGCTAGCCTACGAGCAGTACTTC.

The count of this clone is one. The V call is TRBV10-3, the J call TRBJ1-1; 7 nucleotides match TRBD1. Germline V CDR1 and CDR2: ENHRY, SYGVKD. The CDR3 runs to 14 residues. With V trimmed by 5 bases and J by 6 bases, 9 bases remained unmatched. The CDR3 DNA reads TGTGCCATCAGTCCGAGGACAGGAGGATCTGAAGCTTTCTTT. It encodes CAISPRTGGSEAFF.

Only one count was recorded for this clone. The chain joins TRBV28 to TRBJ2-2, with 9 bases fitting TRBD2. Germline CDR1 MDHEN, CDR2 SYDVKM. This CDR3 is built from 15 residues. After removal of 7 bases from V and 1 base from J, the junction contained 4 bases not matched to a gene. The CDR3 bases are TGTGCCAGCAATCCTAGCGGGAAGAACACCGGGGAGCTGTTTTTT. It specifies CASNPSGKNTGELFF.

The V gene is TRBV21-1, the J gene TRBJ2-2; the DNA was not compared with TRBD2, the D call given in the table. TRBV21-1 is deemed a pseudogene. This CDR3 spans 15 amino acids. CDR3 nucleotide sequence: TGTGCCAGCAGCAAAGCCGGGAGGTTCGCCGGGGAGCTGTTTTTT. Translated: CASSKAGRFAGELFF.

The chain recombines TRBV19 with TRBJ1-5, with unresolved D. Germline V gene sequence: CDR1 LNHDA, CDR2 SQIVND (reference sequence). The V end was cut by 7 bases, the J end by 0 bases, with 13 bases between. The CDR3 is 15 residues long. The CDR3 DNA is TGTGCCAGTACCCCTGAGGAGTATAGCAATCAGCCCCAGCATTTT. Translating gives CASTPEEYSNQPQHF.

The V call is TRBV5-8, the J call TRBJ1-4; 7 bases are a match to TRBD1. V gave up 1 base and J gave up 6 bases; unmatched junction bases: 6. The length of the CDR3 is 15 residues. Germline V gene data show CDR1 as SGHTS and CDR2 as YDEGEE. The CDR3 coding sequence is TGTGCCAGCAGCTTGATGGGGACAGCCTATGAAAAACTGTTTTTT. It translates to CASSLMGTAYEKLFF.

This clone was picked up one time. V gene TRBV7-2 combines with J gene TRBJ1-6, with 8 bases aligning to TRBD1. The V gene end was trimmed by 4 bases and the J gene end by 9 bases; junction bases not matched to a gene: 5. Looked up from germline, CDR1 is SGHTA and CDR2 is FQGNSA. CDR3 size: 14 residues. The CDR3 here is CASSSSRGLSPLHF. CDR3 DNA sequence: TGTGCCAGCAGCTCATCCAGGGGGCTTTCACCCCTCCACTTT.